This T cell receptor beta chain was identified in a study of T cell responses to AZD1222 COVID-19 vaccine. Study-level findings and limits: The donors showed a predominance of white British ancestry and of females, with possible underestimation of clonal diversity.

As regards this clone: Its antigen remains unidentified.

The germline CDR1 and CDR2 sequences are MNHEY and SVGAGI. CDR3 length: 14 amino acids. V shed 0 bases and J 13 bases; nucleotides not matched to a gene: 8. Pooling covered second doses at about 4 or about 12 weeks. Here immunoSEQ multiplex PCR was the method, and the copy in TCRdb shows in-frame clones only, minus some. This sample yields some 100,000 clones, of which around 87% are seen a single time; about 4.5% belongs to the top ten. This rearrangement joins TRBV6-5 to TRBJ2-2; 7 bases line up with TRBD2. The TCR originated in an adult who received the AZD1222 COVID-19 vaccine. The sequencing used peripheral blood, collected 28 days after the second AZD1222 dose. CDR3 in amino acids: CASSYSKPREGLFF. DNA for the CDR3: TGTGCCAGCAGTTACTCGAAACCCAGGGAGGGGCTGTTTTTT.